This T cell receptor (beta chain) was sequenced during a study of shared clonotypes between healthy human individuals. Study-wide background: The study used three CD4 naive, three CD4 memory, two CD8 naive and one CD8 memory plate per donor. Study outcomes and limitations: The study found about 4.6% of naive CD4 clonotypes shared across a few donors. Though the depth was large, rarefaction showed that sorted-subset sequencing was incomplete. Among non-shared clonotypes, generation probabilities were lower than among those shared by all four donors.

This table comes from immunoSEQ multiplex PCR, and its TCRdb copy is limited to in-frame clones, with some not included. The sample shows hundreds of thousands of clones, roughly 97% of them seen only once. To note about this clone: Its antigen is as yet unknown.

V was clipped by 6 bases and J by 3 bases, with 14 bases between them. The CDR3 is 14 amino acids. Germline CDR1 is MNHEY and CDR2 is SMNVEV (reference sequence). The gene calls are TRBV27 and TRBJ1-1; D is possibly TRBD1 (6 bases). Sequencing used naive CD4+ T cells sorted from blood. Subset meaning: CD45RA+ positively selected. This TCR came from a woman between 25 and 40 years old in good health. The CDR3 region has the DNA TGTGCCAGCAGCCCCCATCGGGGGCACACTGAAGCTTTCTTT. It codes for CASSPHRGHTEAFF.